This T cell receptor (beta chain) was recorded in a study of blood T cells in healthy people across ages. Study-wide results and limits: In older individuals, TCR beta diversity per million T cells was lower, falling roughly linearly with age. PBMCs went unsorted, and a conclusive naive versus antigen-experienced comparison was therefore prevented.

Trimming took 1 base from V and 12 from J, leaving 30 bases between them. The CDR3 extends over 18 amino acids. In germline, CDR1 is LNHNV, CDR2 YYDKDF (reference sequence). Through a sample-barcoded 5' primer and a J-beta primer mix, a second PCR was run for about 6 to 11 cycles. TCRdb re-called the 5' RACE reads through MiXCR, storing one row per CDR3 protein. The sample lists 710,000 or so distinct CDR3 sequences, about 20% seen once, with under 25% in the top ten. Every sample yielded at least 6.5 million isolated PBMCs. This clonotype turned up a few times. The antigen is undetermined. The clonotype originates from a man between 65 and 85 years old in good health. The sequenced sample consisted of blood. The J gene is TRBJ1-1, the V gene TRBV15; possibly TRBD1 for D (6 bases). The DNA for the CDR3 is TGTGCCACCAGCAGAGGAGGGGGGATTCCTGGGACCGAAGACTTGTCTTTCTTT. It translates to CATSRGGGIPGTEDLSFF.